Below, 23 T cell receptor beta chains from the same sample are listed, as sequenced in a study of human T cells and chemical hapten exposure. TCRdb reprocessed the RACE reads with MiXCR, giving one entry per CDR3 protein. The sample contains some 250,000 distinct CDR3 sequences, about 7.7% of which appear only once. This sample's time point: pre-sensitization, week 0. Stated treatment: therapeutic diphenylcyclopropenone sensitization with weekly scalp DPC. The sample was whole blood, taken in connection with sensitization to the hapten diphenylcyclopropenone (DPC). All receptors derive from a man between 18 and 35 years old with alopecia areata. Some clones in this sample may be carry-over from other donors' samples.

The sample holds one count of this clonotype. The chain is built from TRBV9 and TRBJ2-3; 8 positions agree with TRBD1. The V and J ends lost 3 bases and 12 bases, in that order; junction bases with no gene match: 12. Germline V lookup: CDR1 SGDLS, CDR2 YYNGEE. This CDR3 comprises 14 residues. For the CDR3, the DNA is TGTGCCAGCAGCGCAGGGACAGGCCCAAAAACCCAGTATTTT. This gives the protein CASSAGTGPKTQYF. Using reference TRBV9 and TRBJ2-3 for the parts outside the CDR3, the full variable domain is DSGVTQTPKHLITATGQRVTLRCSPRSGDLSVYWYQQSLDQGLQFLIQYYNGEERAKGNILERFSAQQFPDLHSELNLSSLELGDSALYFCASSAGTGPKTQYFGPGTRLTVL.

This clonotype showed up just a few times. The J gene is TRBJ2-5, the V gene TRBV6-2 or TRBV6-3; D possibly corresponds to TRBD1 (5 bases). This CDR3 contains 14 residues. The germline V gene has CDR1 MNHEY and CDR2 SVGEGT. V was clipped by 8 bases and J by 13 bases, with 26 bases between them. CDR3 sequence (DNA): TGTGCCAGCGCGGACGAGTCTGCGGCAGGGCGGTTGTACTTC. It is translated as CASADESAAGRLYF.

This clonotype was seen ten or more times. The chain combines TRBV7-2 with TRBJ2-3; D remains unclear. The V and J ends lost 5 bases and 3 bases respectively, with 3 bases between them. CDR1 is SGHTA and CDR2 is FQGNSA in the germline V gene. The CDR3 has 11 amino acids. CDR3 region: CASSQTDTQYF. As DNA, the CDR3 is TGTGCCAGCAGCCAGACAGATACGCAGTATTTT.

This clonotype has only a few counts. The chain's CDR3 is CASSWGLGYGYTF. CDR3 bases: TGTGCCAGCAGTTGGGGGCTCGGGTATGGCTACACCTTC. This sequence joins TRBV27 and TRBJ1-2; TRBD1 might be the D (6 bases). Trimming removed 4 bases at V and 5 bases at J, with 11 bases between. This CDR3 has 13 residues. Germline V CDR1 and CDR2: MNHEY, SMNVEV (reference sequence).

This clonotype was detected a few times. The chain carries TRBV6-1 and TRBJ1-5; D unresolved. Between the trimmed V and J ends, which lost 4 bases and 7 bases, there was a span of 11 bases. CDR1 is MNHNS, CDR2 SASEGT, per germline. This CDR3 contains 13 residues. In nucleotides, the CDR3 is TGTGCCAGCAGTGCCGGTGGTGGGCAGCCCCAGCATTTT. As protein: CASSAGGGQPQHF.

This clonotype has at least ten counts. The CDR3 nucleotides are TGTGCCAGCAGCTTGGTCGGTGGTAACACCGGGGAGCTGTTTTTT. Its translation is CASSLVGGNTGELFF. The rearrangement links TRBV5-5 to TRBJ2-2; D unresolved. V lost 0 bases and J lost 2, with 8 bases in between. The length of the CDR3 is 15 residues. CDR1 and CDR2 (germline): SGHKS, YYEKEE (reference sequence). Complete variable domain (other parts from reference TRBV5-5 and TRBJ2-2): DAGVTQSPTHLIKTRGQQVTLRCSPISGHKSVSWYQQVLGQGPQFIFQYYEKEERGRGNFPDRFSARQFPNYSSELNVNALLLGDSALYLCASSLVGGNTGELFFGEGSRLTVL.

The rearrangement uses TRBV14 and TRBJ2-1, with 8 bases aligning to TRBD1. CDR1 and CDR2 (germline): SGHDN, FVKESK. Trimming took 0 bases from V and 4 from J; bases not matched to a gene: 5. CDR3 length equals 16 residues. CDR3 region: CASSQDTGTGYNEQFF. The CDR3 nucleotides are TGTGCCAGCAGCCAAGACACCGGGACAGGATACAATGAGCAGTTCTTC.

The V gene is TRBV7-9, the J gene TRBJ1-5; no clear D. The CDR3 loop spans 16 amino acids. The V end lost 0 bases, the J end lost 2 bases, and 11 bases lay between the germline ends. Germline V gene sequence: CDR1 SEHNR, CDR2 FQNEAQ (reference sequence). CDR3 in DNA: TGTGCCAGCAGCTTAGCTGTCGGGAGGGGCAATCAGCCCCAGCATTTT. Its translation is CASSLAVGRGNQPQHF.

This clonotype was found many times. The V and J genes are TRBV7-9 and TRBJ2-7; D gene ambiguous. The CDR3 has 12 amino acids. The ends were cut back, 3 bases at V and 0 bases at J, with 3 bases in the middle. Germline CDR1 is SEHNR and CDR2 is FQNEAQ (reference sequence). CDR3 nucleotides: TGTGCCAGCAGCTTGGGCTCCTACGAGCAGTACGTC. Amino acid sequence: CASSLGSYEQYV.

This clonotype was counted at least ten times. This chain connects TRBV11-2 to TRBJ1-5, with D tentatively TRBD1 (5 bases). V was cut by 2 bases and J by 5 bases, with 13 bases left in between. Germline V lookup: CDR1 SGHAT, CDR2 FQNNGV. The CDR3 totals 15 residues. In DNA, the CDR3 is TGTGCCAGCAGCTTAAAGGGATGGGGGGATCAGCCCCAGCATTTT. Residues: CASSLKGWGDQPQHF.

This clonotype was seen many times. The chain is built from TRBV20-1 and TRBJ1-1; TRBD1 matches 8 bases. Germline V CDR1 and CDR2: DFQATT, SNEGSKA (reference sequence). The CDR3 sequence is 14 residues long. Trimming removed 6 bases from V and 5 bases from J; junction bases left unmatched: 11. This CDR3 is CSASTGTGETEAFF. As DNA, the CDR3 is TGCAGTGCAAGCACCGGGACAGGAGAAACTGAAGCTTTCTTT.

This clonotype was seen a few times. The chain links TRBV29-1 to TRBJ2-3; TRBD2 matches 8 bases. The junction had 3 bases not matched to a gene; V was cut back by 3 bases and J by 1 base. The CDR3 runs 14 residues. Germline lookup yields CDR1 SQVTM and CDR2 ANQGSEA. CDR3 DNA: TGCAGCGTTGATCCAGCGGGGGGCACAGATACGCAGTATTTT. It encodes CSVDPAGGTDTQYF.

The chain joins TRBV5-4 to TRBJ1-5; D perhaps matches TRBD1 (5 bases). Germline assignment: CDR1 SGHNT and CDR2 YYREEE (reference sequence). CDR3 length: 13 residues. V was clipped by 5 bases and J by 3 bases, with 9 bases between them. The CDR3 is CASRRDLNQPQHF. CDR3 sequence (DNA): TGTGCCAGCAGACGGGACCTCAATCAGCCCCAGCATTTT.

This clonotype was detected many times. Here the CDR3 reads CSVDTGTLYGYTF. The CDR3 bases are TGCAGCGTTGACACAGGGACCCTATATGGCTACACCTTC. J is TRBJ1-2 and V is TRBV29-1; perhaps TRBD1 as D (6 bases). The germline CDR1 and CDR2 sequences are SQVTM and ANQGSEA. Trimming left V 3 bases short and J 5 bases short, with 13 bases between. This CDR3 has 13 residues.

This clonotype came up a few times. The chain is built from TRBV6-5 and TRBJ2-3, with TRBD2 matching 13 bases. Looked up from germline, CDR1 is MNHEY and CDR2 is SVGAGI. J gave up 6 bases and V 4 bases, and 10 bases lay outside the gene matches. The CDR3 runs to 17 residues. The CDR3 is CASSSGTSGAFGDTQYF. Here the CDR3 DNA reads TGTGCCAGCAGTTCCGGGACTAGCGGGGCCTTCGGGGATACGCAGTATTTT.

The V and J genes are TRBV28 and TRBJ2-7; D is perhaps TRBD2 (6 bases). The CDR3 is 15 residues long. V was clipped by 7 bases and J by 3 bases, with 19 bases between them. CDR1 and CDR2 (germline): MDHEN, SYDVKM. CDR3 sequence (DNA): TGTGCCAGCACCCCTTCGCGGGACCCGAACTACGAGCAGTACTTC. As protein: CASTPSRDPNYEQYF.

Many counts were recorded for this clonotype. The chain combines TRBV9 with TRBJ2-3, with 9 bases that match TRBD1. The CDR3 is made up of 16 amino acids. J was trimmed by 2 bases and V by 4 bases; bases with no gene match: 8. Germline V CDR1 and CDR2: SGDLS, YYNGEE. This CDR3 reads CASSPRQGGPTDTQYF. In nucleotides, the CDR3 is TGTGCCAGCAGCCCCAGACAGGGGGGGCCCACAGATACGCAGTATTTT.

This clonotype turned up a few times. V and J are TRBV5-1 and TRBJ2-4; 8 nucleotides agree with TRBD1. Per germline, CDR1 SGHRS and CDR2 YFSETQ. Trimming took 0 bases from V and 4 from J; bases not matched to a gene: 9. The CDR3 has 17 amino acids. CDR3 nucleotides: TGCGCCAGCAGCTTGGTTTCGGGGACAGGAGAGAAAAACATTCAGTACTTC. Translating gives CASSLVSGTGEKNIQYF.

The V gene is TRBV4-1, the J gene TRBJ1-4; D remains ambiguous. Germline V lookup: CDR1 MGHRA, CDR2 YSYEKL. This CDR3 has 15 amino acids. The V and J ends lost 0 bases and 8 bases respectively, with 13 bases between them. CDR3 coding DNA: TGCGCCAGCAGCCAAGAATCCCCGATGGCAGAAAAACTGTTTTTT. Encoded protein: CASSQESPMAEKLFF.

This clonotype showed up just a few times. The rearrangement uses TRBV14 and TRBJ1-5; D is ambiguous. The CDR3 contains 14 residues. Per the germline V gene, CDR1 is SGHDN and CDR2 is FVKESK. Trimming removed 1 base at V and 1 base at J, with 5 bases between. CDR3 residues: CASSQAFSNQPQHF. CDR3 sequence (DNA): TGTGCCAGCAGCCAAGCGTTCAGCAATCAGCCCCAGCATTTT.

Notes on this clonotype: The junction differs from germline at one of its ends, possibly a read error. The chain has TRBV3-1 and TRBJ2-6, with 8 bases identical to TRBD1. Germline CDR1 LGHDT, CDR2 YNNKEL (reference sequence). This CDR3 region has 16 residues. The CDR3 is CASNQHPGQETNVLTF. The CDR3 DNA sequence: TGTGCCAGCAACCAACACCCGGGACAGGAAACCAACGTCCTGACTTTC. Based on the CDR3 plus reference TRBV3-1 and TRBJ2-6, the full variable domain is DTAVSQTPKYLVTQMGNDKSIKCEQNLGHDTMYWYKQDSKKFLKIMFSYNNKELIINETVPNRFSPKSPDKAHLNLHINSLELGDSAVYFCASNQHPGQETNVLTFGAGSRLTVL.

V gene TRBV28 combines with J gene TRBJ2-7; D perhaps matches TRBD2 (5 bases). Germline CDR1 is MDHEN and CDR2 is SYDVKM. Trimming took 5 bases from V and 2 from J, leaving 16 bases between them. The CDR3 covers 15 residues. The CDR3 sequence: CASSGGRDGAYEQYV. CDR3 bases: TGTGCCAGCAGTGGAGGTCGTGACGGAGCCTACGAGCAGTACGTC.

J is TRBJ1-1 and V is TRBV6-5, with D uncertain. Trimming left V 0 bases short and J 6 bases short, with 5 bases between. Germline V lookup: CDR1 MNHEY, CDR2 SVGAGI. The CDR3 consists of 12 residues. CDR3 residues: CASSYSGAEAFF. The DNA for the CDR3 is TGTGCCAGCAGTTACTCCGGGGCTGAAGCTTTCTTT.